What follows are 10 T cell receptor beta chains derived from one specimen sequenced in a study of blood T cell repertoires in COVID-19. Measured with immunoSEQ multiplex PCR; TCRdb has only the in-frame clones, and not every one. The sample contains 110,000 or so clones, less than 90% of which appear only once. Material for sequencing was peripheral blood. These receptors were collected from a man aged 70-80 years who had recovered from COVID-19.

The genes are TRBV5-1 and TRBJ2-3; 11 bases map to TRBD2. CDR1 SGHRS and CDR2 YFSETQ come from the germline V gene. The length of the CDR3 is 17 residues. The junction had 3 bases not matched to a gene; V was cut back by 0 bases and J by 0 bases. In DNA form, the CDR3 reads TGCGCCAGCAGCTTGGCGGGGACTAGCGGTAGCACAGATACGCAGTATTTT. It yields the protein CASSLAGTSGSTDTQYF.

The chain recombines TRBV3-1 (or the pseudogene TRBV3-2) with TRBJ1-4, with D hard to call. Per the germline V gene, CDR1 is LGHDT and CDR2 is YNNKEL (reference sequence). Trimming stripped 0 bases from V and 1 base from J, with 21 bases between. The CDR3 is 20 amino acids. The CDR3 sequence is CASSQESGRLLWGTNEKLFF. CDR3 bases: TGTGCCAGCAGCCAAGAGTCGGGGAGACTTCTTTGGGGAACTAATGAAAAACTGTTTTTT.

The rearrangement joins TRBV3-1 (or the pseudogene TRBV3-2) to TRBJ1-2, with D maybe TRBD1 (6 bases). V lost 1 base and J 2 bases, leaving 11 bases between the germline ends. The CDR3 loop spans 15 amino acids. Germline assignment: CDR1 LGHDT and CDR2 YNNKEL (reference sequence). The DNA of the CDR3 is TGTGCCAGCAGCCAAGCACAGGGAACAAACTATGGCTACACCTTC. Translation: CASSQAQGTNYGYTF.

This clone was seen a few times. This chain connects TRBV4-3 to TRBJ1-1; maybe TRBD1 (5 bases). This CDR3 region has 18 residues. From germline, CDR1 is LGHNA and CDR2 YSLEER. V lost 2 bases and J lost 0, with 19 bases in between. CDR3 in DNA: TGCGCCAGCAGCCAAAGGGGCAGGTCCGCTACCATGAACACTGAAGCTTTCTTT. It specifies CASSQRGRSATMNTEAFF.

The chain combines TRBV7-2 with TRBJ2-7; D is possibly TRBD1 (5 bases). The CDR3 length is 15 residues. Per the germline V gene, CDR1 is SGHTA and CDR2 is FQGNSA. Trimming left V 5 bases short and J 3 bases short, with 17 bases between. The chain's CDR3 is CASSRLLGLSYEQYF. The CDR3 DNA reads TGTGCCAGCAGCCGGTTGTTGGGGCTCAGCTACGAGCAGTACTTC.

This chain joins TRBV18 and TRBJ2-3; 8 nucleotides align to TRBD2. CDR1 is KGHSH, CDR2 LQKENI, per germline. CDR3 size: 13 residues. The trim removed 10 bases at V and 5 bases at J, leaving 8 bases unmatched. CDR3 in DNA: TGTGCCACCCGTGGAGCGGGAGTAGATACGCAGTATTTT. This encodes CATRGAGVDTQYF.

This clone was recorded once. The gene calls are TRBV6-2 or TRBV6-3 and TRBJ1-5; 8 nucleotides match TRBD1. Looked up from germline, CDR1 is MNHEY and CDR2 is SVGEGT. With V trimmed by 0 bases and J by 1 base, 5 bases remained unmatched. The CDR3 spans 17 residues. The DNA for the CDR3 is TGTGCCAGCAGTTACTCGGGACAGGTGGGGAGCAATCAGCCCCAGCATTTT. It translates to CASSYSGQVGSNQPQHF.

The chain links TRBV24-1 to TRBJ2-1; 10 bases are a match to TRBD2. V shed 4 bases and J 9 bases; nucleotides not matched to a gene: 8. CDR1 KGHDR and CDR2 SFDVKD come from the germline V gene. The CDR3 runs 15 residues. CDR3 coding DNA: TGTGCCACCAGTGACCCCCGGACTAGCGGCATTGAGCAGTTCTTC. Translated, it gives CATSDPRTSGIEQFF.

Concerning this clone itself: This CDR3 is also generated by other DNA sequences in the sample. The CDR3: CASSPQRETQYF. As DNA, the CDR3 is TGTGCCAGCAGTCCCCAACGGGAGACCCAGTACTTC. This chain uses TRBV12-3 or TRBV12-4 with TRBJ2-5; D unclear. Trimming removed 5 bases from V and 5 bases from J, with 9 bases in between. This CDR3 has 12 residues.

This clone was seen only a few times. The chain couples TRBV10-3 to TRBJ1-5, with 9 positions matching TRBD1. Trimming removed 6 bases from V and 7 bases from J; junction bases left unmatched: 4. Germline lookup yields CDR1 ENHRY and CDR2 SYGVKD. The CDR3 length is 13 residues. This CDR3 reads CAIRGDREQPQHF. DNA for the CDR3: TGTGCCATCAGAGGGGACAGGGAACAGCCCCAGCATTTT.